This T cell receptor beta chain came from a study of PD-L1 blockade in urothelial cancer. Study details: Patients' histories included 0 to 3 prior chemotherapy regimens. Among blood samples, the median T cell count was 141,255.

The CDR3 runs to 15 residues. Germline V gene sequence: CDR1 WSHSY, CDR2 SAAADI. V was clipped by 2 bases and J by 4 bases, with 14 bases between them. Time point of the sample: peripheral blood 6 weeks after treatment start. Study-wide findings and caveats: Those with durable benefit had larger increases in tumor-associated blood clones at 3 weeks.

In regard to this clone: Its antigen is currently unknown.

Clones were sequenced by immunoSEQ multiplex PCR, and TCRdb holds only the in-frame ones, with some missing. The data contain around 50,000 clones, roughly 88% of them singletons. The sample in question was PBMCs, obtained around atezolizumab (anti-PD-L1) treatment. The genes are TRBV10-2 and TRBJ2-5; weak D call: TRBD2 (6 bases). The TCR was taken from a man aged 50 to 60 with urothelial cancer. The CDR3 DNA reads TGCGCCAGCAGTGAGGGGCTACGGCGGGGAGAGACCCAGTACTTC. It translates to CASSEGLRRGETQYF.